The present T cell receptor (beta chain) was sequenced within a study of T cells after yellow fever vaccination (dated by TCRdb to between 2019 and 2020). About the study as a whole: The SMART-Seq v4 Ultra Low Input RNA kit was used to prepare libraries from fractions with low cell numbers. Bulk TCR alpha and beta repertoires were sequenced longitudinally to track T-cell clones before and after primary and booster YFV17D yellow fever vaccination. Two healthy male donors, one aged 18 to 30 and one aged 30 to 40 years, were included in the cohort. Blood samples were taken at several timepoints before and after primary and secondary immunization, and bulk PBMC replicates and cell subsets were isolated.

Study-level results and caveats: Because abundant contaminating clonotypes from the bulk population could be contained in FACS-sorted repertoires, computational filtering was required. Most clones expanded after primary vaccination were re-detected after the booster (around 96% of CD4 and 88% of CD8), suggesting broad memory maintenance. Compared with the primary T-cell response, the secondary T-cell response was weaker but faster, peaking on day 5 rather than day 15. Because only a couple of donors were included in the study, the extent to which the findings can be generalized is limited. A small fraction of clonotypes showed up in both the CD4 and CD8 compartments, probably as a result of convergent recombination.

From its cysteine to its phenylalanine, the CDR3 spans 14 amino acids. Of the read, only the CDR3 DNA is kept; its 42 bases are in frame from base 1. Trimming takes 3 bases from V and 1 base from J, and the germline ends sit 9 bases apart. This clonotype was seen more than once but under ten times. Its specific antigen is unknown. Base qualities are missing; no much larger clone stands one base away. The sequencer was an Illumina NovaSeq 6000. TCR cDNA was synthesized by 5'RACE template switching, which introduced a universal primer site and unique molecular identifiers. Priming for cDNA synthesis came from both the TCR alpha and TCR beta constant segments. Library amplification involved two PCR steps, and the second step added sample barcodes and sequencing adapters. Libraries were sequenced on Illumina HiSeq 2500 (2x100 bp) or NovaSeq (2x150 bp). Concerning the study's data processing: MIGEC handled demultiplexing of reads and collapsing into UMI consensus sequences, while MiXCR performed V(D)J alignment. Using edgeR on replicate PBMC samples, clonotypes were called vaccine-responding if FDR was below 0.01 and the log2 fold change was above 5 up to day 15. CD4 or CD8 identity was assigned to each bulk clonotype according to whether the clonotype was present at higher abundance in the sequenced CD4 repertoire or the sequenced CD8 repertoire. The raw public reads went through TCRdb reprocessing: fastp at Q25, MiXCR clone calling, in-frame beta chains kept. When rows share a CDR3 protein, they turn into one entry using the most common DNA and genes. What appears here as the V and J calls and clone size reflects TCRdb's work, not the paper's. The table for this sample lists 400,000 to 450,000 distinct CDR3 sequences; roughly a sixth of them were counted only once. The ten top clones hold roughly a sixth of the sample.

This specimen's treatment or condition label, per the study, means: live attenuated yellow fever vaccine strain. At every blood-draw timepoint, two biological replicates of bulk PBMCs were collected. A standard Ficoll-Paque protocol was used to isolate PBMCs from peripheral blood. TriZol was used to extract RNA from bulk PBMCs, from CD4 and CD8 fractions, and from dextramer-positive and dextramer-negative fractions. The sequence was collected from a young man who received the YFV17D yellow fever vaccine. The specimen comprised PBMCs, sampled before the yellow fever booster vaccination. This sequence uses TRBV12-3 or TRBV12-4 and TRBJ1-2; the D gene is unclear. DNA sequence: TGTGCCAGCAGTTTGAGGCAGGTTAACTATGGCTACACCTTC. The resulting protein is CASSLRQVNYGYTF.